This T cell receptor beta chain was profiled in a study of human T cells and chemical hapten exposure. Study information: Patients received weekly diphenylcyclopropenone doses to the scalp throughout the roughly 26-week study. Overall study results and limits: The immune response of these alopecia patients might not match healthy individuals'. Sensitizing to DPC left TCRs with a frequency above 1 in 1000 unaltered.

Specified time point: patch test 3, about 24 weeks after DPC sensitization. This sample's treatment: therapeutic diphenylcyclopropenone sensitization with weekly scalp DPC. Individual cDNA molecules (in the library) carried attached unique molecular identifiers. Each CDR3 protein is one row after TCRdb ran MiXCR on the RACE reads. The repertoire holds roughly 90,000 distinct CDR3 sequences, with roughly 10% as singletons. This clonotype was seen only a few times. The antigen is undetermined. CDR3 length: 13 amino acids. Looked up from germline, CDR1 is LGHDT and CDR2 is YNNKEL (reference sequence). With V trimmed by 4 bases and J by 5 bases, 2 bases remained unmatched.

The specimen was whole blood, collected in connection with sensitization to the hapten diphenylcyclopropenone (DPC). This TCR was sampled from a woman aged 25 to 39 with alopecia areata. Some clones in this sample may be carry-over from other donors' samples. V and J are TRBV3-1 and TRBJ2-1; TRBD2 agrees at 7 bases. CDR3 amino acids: CASSRGTNNEQFF. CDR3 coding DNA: TGTGCCAGCAGCCGAGGGACTAACAATGAGCAGTTCTTC.